The clone carrying this T cell receptor beta chain was seen many times. As yet, its antigen is unknown. The entry originates in a study of T cells in Graves' hyperthyroidism and ophthalmopathy. Notes on the study in general: Ophthalmopathy got predicted by the model a median roughly six months before its onset. Most clonotypes that expanded in the thyroid above 0.001 also showed up in blood.

CDR3 length: 14 amino acids. Germline V CDR1 and CDR2: WSHSY, SAAADI. V lost 8 bases to trimming and J lost 0 bases, with 10 bases between them. Source material for PBMCs was 10 ml fresh peripheral blood. Researchers took RNA transcripts and amplified the TCR beta CDR3 regions from them. A first-round RT-PCR of the TCR CDR3 used the HTBI primer set. TCRdb called the multiplex PCR reads again in MiXCR, with one record for every CDR3 protein. Of 450,000 to 650,000 distinct CDR3 sequences listed, more than 15% are singletons. The genes are TRBV10-2 and TRBJ2-2, with D tentatively TRBD1 or TRBD2 (5 bases each). The sequence was collected from a woman in her late teens or twenties with Graves' ophthalmopathy. Sequences were obtained from blood. As DNA, the CDR3 is TGCGCCAGCGGGGAGACAGCGAACACCGGGGAGCTGTTTTTT. Amino acid sequence: CASGETANTGELFF.